This T cell receptor (beta chain) appears in the sequencing data of a study of a mutant IDH1 vaccine in newly diagnosed glioma. Study-level information: Radiotherapy, temozolomide, or both had been given previously, and both were given to most.

Turning to this clone: No antigen is known for it.

The method was immunoSEQ multiplex PCR; TCRdb's version includes in-frame clones alone and lacks a portion of them. The table has roughly 30,000 clones, roughly 78% seen once. Time point in this sample: week 35, safety follow-up. With topical imiquimod, each dose of the vaccine consisted of 300 ug of mutant IDH1 20-mer peptide. The donor cohort comprised cases of new WHO grade 3 or 4 IDH1-mutant, ATRX-lost astrocytoma. Germline V lookup: CDR1 MNHEY, CDR2 SVGAGI. This CDR3 comprises 12 residues. The V end was cut by 6 bases, the J end by 7 bases, with 10 bases between. The sequence was obtained from a woman aged 40 to 55 with glioma. Sequencing used PBMCs, obtained from a glioma patient whose treatment included an IDH1 peptide vaccine. The chain has TRBV6-5 and TRBJ2-1; D unclear. The CDR3 loop reads CASSSSGNEQFF. CDR3 DNA: TGTGCCAGCAGCTCTTCTGGAAATGAGCAGTTCTTC.